This TCR beta chain was obtained from a study of shared clonotypes between healthy human individuals. Donors included only healthy HIV-negative adults lacking recent acute infections or vaccinations. Comments on this clone: The antigen remains undetermined.

Regarding the study as a whole: Naive subsets, compared against memory subsets, generally had larger estimated richness values. Though the depth was large, rarefaction showed that sorted-subset sequencing was incomplete.

The V gene end was trimmed by 5 bases and the J gene end by 1 base; junction bases not matched to a gene: 7. The CDR3 loop spans 17 amino acids. Germline values: CDR1 KGHSH, CDR2 LQKENI. Original data processing: There were no quality scores in the junction-only immunoSEQ sequences, so filtering differed. Here immunoSEQ multiplex PCR was the method, and the copy in TCRdb shows in-frame clones only, minus some. The DNA was the basis for D and trimming; V, J and clone size are from that table. The sample consists of around 940,000 clones, approximately 76% of them appearing once. Sequenced sample: memory CD4+ T cells sorted from blood. The subset is: CD45RA-negative fraction. This chain links TRBV18 with TRBJ2-3; 12 bases are a match to TRBD2. The sequence came from a man aged 18 to 29 in good health. The CDR3 is CASSSRTSGVRTDTQYF. CDR3 bases: TGTGCCAGCTCATCTCGGACTAGCGGGGTACGCACAGATACGCAGTATTTT. Drawing the rest from reference TRBV18 and TRBJ2-3, the complete variable domain is NAGVMQNPRHLVRRRGQEARLRCSPMKGHSHVYWYRQLPEEGLKFMVYLQKENIIDESGMPKERFSAEFPKEGPSILRIQQVVRGDSAAYFCASSSRTSGVRTDTQYFGPGTRLTVL.